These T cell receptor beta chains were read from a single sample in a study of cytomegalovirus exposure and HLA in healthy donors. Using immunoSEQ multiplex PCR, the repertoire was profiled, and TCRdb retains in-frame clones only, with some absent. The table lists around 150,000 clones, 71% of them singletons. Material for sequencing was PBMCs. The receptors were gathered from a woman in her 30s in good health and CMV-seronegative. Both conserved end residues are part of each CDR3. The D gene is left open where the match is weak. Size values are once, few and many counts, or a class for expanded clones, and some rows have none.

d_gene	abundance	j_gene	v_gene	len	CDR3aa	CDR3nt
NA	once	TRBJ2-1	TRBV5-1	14	CASSLASSTNEQFF	TGCGCCAGCAGCTTGGCGTCTAGCACCAATGAGCAGTTCTTC
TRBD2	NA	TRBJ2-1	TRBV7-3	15	CASSQLGGAYNEQFF	TGTGCCAGCAGCCAACTGGGGGGGGCCTACAATGAGCAGTTCTTC
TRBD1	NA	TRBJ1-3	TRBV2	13	CASTPDRGNTIYF	TGTGCCAGCACCCCGGACAGGGGAAACACCATATATTTT
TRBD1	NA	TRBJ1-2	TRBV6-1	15	CASSEQTGTGDGYTF	TGTGCCAGCAGTGAGCAAACCGGGACAGGAGATGGCTACACCTTC
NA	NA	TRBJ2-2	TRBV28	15	CVSSLGGTYTGELFF	TGTGTCAGCAGTTTAGGAGGGACCTACACCGGGGAGCTGTTTTTT
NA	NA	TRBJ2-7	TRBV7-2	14	CASSSWGPTYEQYF	TGTGCCAGCAGCTCGTGGGGGCCCACCTACGAGCAGTACTTC
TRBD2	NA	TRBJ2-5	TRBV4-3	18	CASSQDLLAGGRIETQYF	TGCGCCAGCAGCCAAGATCTGCTAGCGGGGGGGAGGATAGAGACCCAGTACTTC
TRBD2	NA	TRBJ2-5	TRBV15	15	CATSRDRLAEETQYF	TGTGCCACCAGCAGAGATCGACTAGCAGAAGAGACCCAGTACTTC
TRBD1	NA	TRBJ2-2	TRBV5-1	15	CASSSGTGYAGELFF	TGCGCCAGCAGTTCCGGGACAGGGTACGCCGGGGAGCTGTTTTTT
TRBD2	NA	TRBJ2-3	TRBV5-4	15	CASSLSSGDTDTQYF	TGTGCCAGCAGCTTGTCTAGCGGGGACACAGATACGCAGTATTTT
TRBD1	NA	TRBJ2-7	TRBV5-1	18	CASSLFAGGELRLYEQYF	TGCGCCAGCAGCTTGTTCGCAGGGGGAGAACTGAGGTTATACGAGCAGTACTTC
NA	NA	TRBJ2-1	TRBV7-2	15	CASSSWRTSYNEQFF	TGTGCCAGCAGCTCCTGGAGAACGTCCTACAATGAGCAGTTCTTC
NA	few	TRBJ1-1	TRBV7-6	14	CASSPTGTFSEAFF	TGTGCCAGCAGCCCTACAGGGACATTTTCTGAAGCTTTCTTT
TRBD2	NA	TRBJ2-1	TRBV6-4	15	CASSTGTSGYNEQFF	TGTGCCAGCAGCACCGGGACTAGCGGATACAATGAGCAGTTCTTC
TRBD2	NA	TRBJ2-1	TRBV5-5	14	CASSSPEGRGEQFF	TGTGCCAGCAGCTCTCCGGAGGGGAGGGGTGAGCAGTTCTTC
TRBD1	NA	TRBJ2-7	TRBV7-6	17	CASSFLTTGTGHYEQYF	TGTGCCAGCAGCTTTTTAACTACCGGGACAGGGCACTACGAGCAGTACTTC
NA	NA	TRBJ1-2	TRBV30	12	CAWTKQGKRYTF	TGTGCCTGGACTAAACAGGGAAAGCGCTACACCTTC
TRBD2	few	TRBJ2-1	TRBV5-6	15	CASSLIWTSPNEQFF	TGTGCCAGCAGCTTGATCTGGACTAGCCCCAATGAGCAGTTCTTC
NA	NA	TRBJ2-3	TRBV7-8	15	CASSPNRVRVDTQYF	TGTGCCAGCAGCCCAAACAGGGTTCGAGTCGATACGCAGTATTTT
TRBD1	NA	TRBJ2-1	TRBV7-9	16	CASSARQGFSYNEQFF	TGTGCCAGCAGCGCGAGACAGGGATTCTCCTACAATGAGCAGTTCTTC
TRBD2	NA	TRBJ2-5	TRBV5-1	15	CASSLTSGSQETQYF	TGCGCCAGCAGCTTGACTAGCGGGTCACAAGAGACCCAGTACTTC
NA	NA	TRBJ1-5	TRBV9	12	CASGPGDQPQHF	TGTGCCAGTGGTCCCGGGGATCAGCCCCAGCATTTT
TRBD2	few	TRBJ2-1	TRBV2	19	CASSELLAGGRGSYNEQFF	TGTGCCAGCAGTGAACTTCTAGCGGGGGGCAGGGGTTCCTACAATGAGCAGTTCTTC
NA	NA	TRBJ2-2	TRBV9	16	CASSVRQTSSTGELFF	TGTGCCAGCAGCGTGAGACAGACGTCGAGCACCGGGGAGCTGTTTTTT
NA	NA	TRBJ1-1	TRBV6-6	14	CASKTGGGSTEAFF	TGTGCCAGCAAGACGGGAGGAGGGAGCACTGAAGCTTTCTTT
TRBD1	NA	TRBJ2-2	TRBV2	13	CATGQENTGELFF	TGTGCCACGGGACAGGAGAACACCGGGGAGCTGTTTTTT
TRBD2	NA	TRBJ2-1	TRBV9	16	CASSVGAAGGNNEQFF	TGTGCCAGCAGCGTAGGAGCGGCGGGGGGAAACAATGAGCAGTTCTTC
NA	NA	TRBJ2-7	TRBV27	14	CASSLFRAGYEQYF	TGTGCCAGCAGTTTATTCAGGGCCGGCTACGAGCAGTACTTC
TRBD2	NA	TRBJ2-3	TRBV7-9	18	CASSLAIWAGEHTDTQYF	TGTGCCAGCAGCTTAGCGATTTGGGCGGGGGAGCACACAGATACGCAGTATTTT
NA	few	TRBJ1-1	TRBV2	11	CASGGLSEAFF	TGTGCCAGCGGAGGATTGTCTGAAGCTTTCTTT
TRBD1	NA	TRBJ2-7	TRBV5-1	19	CASSLGDRRNGGAFYEQYF	TGCGCCAGCAGCTTGGGGGACAGGCGCAACGGAGGGGCTTTTTACGAGCAGTACTTC
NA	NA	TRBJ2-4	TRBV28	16	CASSFSYILAKNIQYF	TGTGCCAGCAGTTTTAGCTACATCCTAGCCAAAAACATTCAGTACTTC
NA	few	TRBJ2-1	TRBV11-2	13	CASSPPGGLGEFF	TGTGCCAGCAGCCCCCCGGGGGGCCTGGGGGAGTTCTTC
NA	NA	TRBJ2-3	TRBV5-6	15	CASSLVRQGTDTQYF	TGTGCCAGCAGCTTAGTCCGACAGGGCACAGATACGCAGTATTTT
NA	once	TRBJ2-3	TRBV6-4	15	CASSDGSGDFNTQYF	TGTGCCAGCAGTGATGGTAGCGGTGATTTCAATACGCAGTATTTT
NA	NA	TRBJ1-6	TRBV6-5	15	CASKGPSSYNSPLHF	TGTGCCAGCAAGGGGCCGAGCTCCTATAATTCACCCCTCCACTTT
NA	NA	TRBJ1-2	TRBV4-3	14	CASSQGLQSYGYTF	TGCGCCAGCAGCCAAGGCTTGCAGTCCTATGGCTACACCTTC
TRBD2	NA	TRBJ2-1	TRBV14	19	CASSQDRSGYSGGYNEQFF	TGTGCCAGCAGCCAAGATCGGTCGGGCTACTCGGGAGGCTACAATGAGCAGTTCTTC
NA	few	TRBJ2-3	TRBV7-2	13	CASSLRLVDTQYF	TGTGCCAGCAGCCTTCGACTCGTAGATACGCAGTATTTT
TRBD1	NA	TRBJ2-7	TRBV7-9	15	CASSFGRDRKYEQYF	TGTGCCAGCAGCTTCGGTCGGGACAGGAAATACGAGCAGTACTTC
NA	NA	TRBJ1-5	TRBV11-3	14	CASREVQYRKAQHF	TGTGCCAGCCGTGAGGTCCAATATCGTAAGGCCCAGCATTTT
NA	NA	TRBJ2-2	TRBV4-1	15	CASSHSDGSTGELFF	TGCGCCAGCAGCCACAGCGACGGGAGCACCGGGGAGCTGTTTTTT
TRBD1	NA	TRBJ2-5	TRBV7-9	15	CASSPPGTGKETQYF	TGTGCCAGCAGCCCTCCCGGGACAGGAAAAGAGACCCAGTACTTC
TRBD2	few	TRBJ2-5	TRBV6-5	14	CASRRGLASETQYF	TGTGCCAGCAGAAGGGGACTAGCTTCAGAGACCCAGTACTTC
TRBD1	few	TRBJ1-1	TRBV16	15	CASSHPNRGWTEAFF	TGTGCCAGCAGCCACCCTAACAGGGGTTGGACTGAAGCTTTCTTT
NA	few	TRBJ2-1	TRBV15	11	CATSTDLEQFF	TGTGCCACCAGCACAGACCTTGAGCAGTTCTTC
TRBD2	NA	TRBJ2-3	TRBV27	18	CASSLTSGRLTRTDTQYF	TGTGCCAGCAGTTTAACTAGCGGGAGACTAACTAGAACAGATACGCAGTATTTT
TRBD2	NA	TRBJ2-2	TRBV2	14	CAGTSGGNTGELFF	TGTGCCGGTACTAGCGGGGGCAACACCGGGGAGCTGTTTTTT
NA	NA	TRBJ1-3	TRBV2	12	CASSPSGNTIYF	TGTGCCAGCAGCCCTTCTGGAAACACCATATATTTT